Sequencing of this TCR beta chain was carried out in a study of control samples from healthy donors and cancer patients. The CDR3 is 13 amino acids. The V and J ends lost 4 bases and 9 bases, in that order; junction bases with no gene match: 6. The germline V gene encodes CDR1 SGHDT and CDR2 YYEEEE. Sequencing was performed with immunoSEQ multiplex PCR; in TCRdb, only in-frame clones are kept and a portion is missing. The table includes 100,000 to 150,000 clones, more than 80% detected once. The chain combines TRBV5-6 with TRBJ2-1, with TRBD1 matching 8 bases. The sequence was obtained from a man aged 35-49 years in good health. The material sequenced was blood. CDR3 in DNA: TGTGCCAGCAGCATGGACAGGGCAGGTGAGCAGTTCTTC. It specifies CASSMDRAGEQFF.